Below, 23 T cell receptor beta chains from the same sample are listed, as sequenced in a study of cytomegalovirus exposure and HLA in healthy donors. PCR involved 60 Vbeta and 13 Jbeta primers. Only in-frame clones appear in the TCRdb table, and some are missing; sequencing was by immunoSEQ multiplex PCR. The data show about 98,000 clones, with less than 85% seen just once and about 2% held by the top ten. Sequencing was done on a sample of PBMCs. The source of these receptors is a male donor in good health and CMV-seronegative.

The chain links TRBV29-1 to TRBJ2-5; 8 bases are shared with TRBD1. The CDR3 contains 12 residues. The V and J ends lost 7 bases and 5 bases, in that order; junction bases with no gene match: 6. Germline-derived CDR1 and CDR2 are SQVTM and ANQGSEA. CDR3 in amino acids: CSAGQGWETQYF. The CDR3 nucleotides are TGCAGCGCCGGACAGGGTTGGGAGACCCAGTACTTC.

The chain employs TRBV28 and TRBJ1-5; TRBD1 is a possible D gene (5 bases). CDR3 size: 15 residues. Looked up from germline, CDR1 is MDHEN and CDR2 is SYDVKM. Trimming left V 3 bases short and J 6 bases short, with 15 bases between. CDR3 nucleotides: TGTGCCAGCAGTTTGGGGGGGTGGGGGAGTCAGCCCCAGCATTTT. Protein: CASSLGGWGSQPQHF.

The chain employs TRBV27 and TRBJ2-3; TRBD2 aligns across 15 bases. Trimming took 9 bases from V and 3 from J; bases not matched to a gene: 7. This CDR3 is 16 amino acids long. Germline-derived CDR1 and CDR2 are MNHEY and SMNVEV (reference sequence). This CDR3 is CAREKGTSGRTDTQYF. In DNA form, the CDR3 reads TGTGCCAGAGAAAAAGGGACTAGCGGGAGGACAGATACGCAGTATTTT.

The chain uses TRBV5-6 and TRBJ1-4; 10 bases are shared with TRBD1. The V and J ends lost 3 bases and 2 bases, in that order; junction bases with no gene match: 10. The CDR3 length is 18 residues. Germline V CDR1 and CDR2: SGHDT, YYEEEE. This chain's CDR3 is CASSSVGTGEFTNEKLFF. In nucleotides, the CDR3 is TGTGCCAGCAGCTCCGTTGGGACAGGGGAATTTACTAATGAAAAACTGTTTTTT.

The chain combines TRBV19 with TRBJ2-6; 15 bases line up with TRBD2. This CDR3 contains 22 residues. Germline CDR1 LNHDA, CDR2 SQIVND (reference sequence). With V trimmed by 2 bases and J by 1 base, 12 bases remained unmatched. The chain's CDR3 is CASSILGLAGGGPSSGANVLTF. DNA for the CDR3: TGTGCCAGTAGTATACTGGGACTAGCGGGAGGAGGTCCCTCTTCTGGGGCCAACGTCCTGACTTTC. The full variable domain, in which reference TRBV19 and TRBJ2-6 provide the parts outside the CDR3, is DGGITQSPKYLFRKEGQNVTLSCEQNLNHDAMYWYRQDPGQGLRLIYYSQIVNDFQKGDIAEGYSVSREKKESFPLTVTSAQKNPTAFYLCASSILGLAGGGPSSGANVLTFGAGSRLTVL.

The chain uses TRBV11-2 and TRBJ2-1; TRBD2 matches at 7 bases. With V trimmed by 5 bases and J by 4 bases, 14 bases remained unmatched. This CDR3 region has 17 residues. Germline CDR1 SGHAT, CDR2 FQNNGV. CDR3 nucleotide sequence: TGTGCCAGCAGCCCGAGGACTAGAGCTGATCGATACAATGAGCAGTTCTTC. Protein product: CASSPRTRADRYNEQFF.

Here the CDR3 DNA reads TGTGCCAGCAGTCTCACCTCGACACTTAACTATGGCTACACCTTC. This sequence encodes CASSLTSTLNYGYTF. The chain couples TRBV27 to TRBJ1-2; D is uncertain. Germline assignment: CDR1 MNHEY and CDR2 SMNVEV (reference sequence). Deletions cut 5 bases from V and 1 base from J, with 14 bases between. This CDR3 is 15 amino acids long.

The chain has TRBV6-5 and TRBJ1-2, with 8 bases identical to TRBD1. The V segment lost 6 bases and the J segment 4 bases; nucleotides outside the gene matches: 1. Germline V gives CDR1 MNHEY, CDR2 SVGAGI. There are 12 residues in the CDR3. CDR3 residues: CASRDRGYGYTF. CDR3 coding DNA: TGTGCCAGCAGAGACAGGGGCTATGGCTACACCTTC.

This clone was detected a few times. The chain uses TRBV7-6 and TRBJ2-5; D is unresolved. Per the germline V gene, CDR1 is SGHVS and CDR2 is FNYEAQ. V lost 4 bases to trimming and J lost 3 bases, with 3 bases between them. This CDR3 is 11 amino acids long. The CDR3 here is CASSSKETQYF. The CDR3 DNA is TGTGCCAGCAGCTCCAAAGAGACCCAGTACTTC.

The CDR3 DNA sequence: TGTGCCACCAGCATAGAACAGGGGGCAGGGGGCTACACCTTC. Amino acid sequence: CATSIEQGAGGYTF. The chain links TRBV15 to TRBJ1-2, with 9 nucleotides matching TRBD1. V was clipped by 4 bases and J by 8 bases; unmatched bases: 8. The germline gives CDR1 LNHNV, CDR2 YYDKDF (reference sequence). The CDR3 is 14 amino acids.

The chain has TRBV10-3 and TRBJ2-1, with TRBD2 matching over 11 bases. Germline V lookup: CDR1 ENHRY, CDR2 SYGVKD. The CDR3 has 17 amino acids. V lost 2 bases and J lost 5; bases outside the gene matches: 8. The CDR3 sequence: CAISEGAGLAGNNEQFF. The CDR3 DNA sequence: TGTGCCATCAGTGAGGGAGCCGGACTAGCGGGTAACAATGAGCAGTTCTTC.

In its sample, this clone was seen a few times. This chain links TRBV4-2 with TRBJ2-1; 11 positions match TRBD2. The junction had 3 bases not matched to a gene; V was cut back by 0 bases and J by 8 bases. Looked up from germline, CDR1 is LGHNA and CDR2 is YNFKEQ. This CDR3 spans 15 amino acids. CDR3 loop: CASSQDLAGGDEQFF. CDR3 coding DNA: TGTGCCAGCAGCCAAGACCTAGCGGGAGGCGATGAGCAGTTCTTC.

V is TRBV15 and J is TRBJ1-4, with D unclear. CDR1 and CDR2 from the germline V gene are LNHNV and YYDKDF (reference sequence). CDR3 length: 16 amino acids. V was shortened by 3 bases and J by 8 bases, with 19 bases between the two germline ends. DNA for the CDR3: TGTGCCACCAGCAGCACATCGACCCTCCGAGGGGAAAAACTGTTTTTT. The encoded protein is CATSSTSTLRGEKLFF.

V is TRBV5-1 and J is TRBJ2-1, with 9 positions matching TRBD2. This CDR3 spans 15 amino acids. CDR1 and CDR2 from the germline V gene are SGHRS and YFSETQ. V gave up 0 bases and J gave up 6 bases; unmatched junction bases: 4. CDR3 coding DNA: TGCGCCAGCAGCTTGGTTAGCGGGGGACGCAATGAGCAGTTCTTC. Translation: CASSLVSGGRNEQFF.

The chain links TRBV4-2 to TRBJ1-5, with TRBD1 matching 7 bases. V gave up 1 base and J gave up 4 bases; unmatched junction bases: 7. Germline assignment: CDR1 LGHNA and CDR2 YNFKEQ. This CDR3 is built from 16 residues. The CDR3 sequence: CASSQAGTEGNQPQHF. The CDR3 nucleotides are TGTGCCAGCAGCCAAGCCGGGACAGAGGGTAATCAGCCCCAGCATTTT.

This clone appeared a single time. V and J are TRBV15 and TRBJ2-3, with D unclear. Germline V lookup: CDR1 LNHNV, CDR2 YYDKDF (reference sequence). The V end was cut by 3 bases, the J end by 0 bases, with 16 bases between. This CDR3 is 17 amino acids long. The chain's CDR3 is CATSRGYGGPSTDTQYF. Here the CDR3 DNA reads TGTGCCACCAGCAGGGGTTATGGCGGCCCTAGCACAGATACGCAGTATTTT.

This clone was seen more than once but under ten times. The chain uses TRBV7-9 and TRBJ1-1, with TRBD1 matching over 9 bases. Trimming cost V 5 bases and J 1 base; bases outside gene matches: 5. The CDR3 runs to 15 residues. Per the germline V gene, CDR1 is SEHNR and CDR2 is FQNEAQ (reference sequence). CDR3 DNA: TGTGCCAGCAGCCCGAGACAGGGGGAGAACACTGAAGCTTTCTTT. Protein sequence: CASSPRQGENTEAFF.

This sequence joins TRBV18 and TRBJ1-5; D possibly corresponds to TRBD1 (6 bases). Deletions cut 6 bases from V and 4 bases from J, with 13 bases between. This CDR3 comprises 14 residues. Germline V gene data show CDR1 as KGHSH and CDR2 as LQKENI. The CDR3 DNA is TGTGCCAGCTCCCCCGGACAGTCGAATCAGCCCCAGCATTTT. Residues: CASSPGQSNQPQHF.

The chain recombines TRBV18 with TRBJ2-3; D gene ambiguous. The V gene lost 2 bases and the J gene lost 0 bases, with 12 bases spanning the gap. Germline CDR1 is KGHSH and CDR2 is LQKENI. CDR3 length: 16 amino acids. CDR3 sequence: CASSPVMTPSTDTQYF. The CDR3 DNA reads TGTGCCAGCTCACCAGTCATGACACCTAGCACAGATACGCAGTATTTT. Looking up the rest from reference TRBV18 and TRBJ2-3 gives the full variable domain: NAGVMQNPRHLVRRRGQEARLRCSPMKGHSHVYWYRQLPEEGLKFMVYLQKENIIDESGMPKERFSAEFPKEGPSILRIQQVVRGDSAAYFCASSPVMTPSTDTQYFGPGTRLTVL.

The CDR3 DNA is TGCGCCAGCAGCCAAGTGGGGGGGGGCACAGATACGCAGTATTTT. Amino acids: CASSQVGGGTDTQYF. This chain joins TRBV4-3 and TRBJ2-3; TRBD2 agrees at 7 bases. Trimming removed 1 base from V and 1 base from J; junction bases left unmatched: 2. CDR1 is LGHNA, CDR2 YSLEER, per germline. There are 15 residues in the CDR3.

The chain combines TRBV6-1 with TRBJ2-1; D unclear. The CDR3 consists of 13 residues. The germline V gene has CDR1 MNHNS and CDR2 SASEGT. V gave up 7 bases and J gave up 4 bases, with 11 bases separating them. CDR3 in DNA: TGTGCCAGCACATTTCGGTTATACAATGAGCAGTTCTTC. It translates to CASTFRLYNEQFF.

The V and J genes are TRBV10-3 and TRBJ1-1, with D possibly TRBD1 on 5 matching bases. This CDR3 region has 10 residues. In germline, CDR1 is ENHRY, CDR2 SYGVKD. Trimming took 10 bases from V and 7 from J, leaving 10 bases between them. DNA of the CDR3: TGTGCCACCTACGGGGGTGAAGCTTTCTTT. Its protein product is CATYGGEAFF.

The V and J genes are TRBV27 and TRBJ1-1; 7 bases align to TRBD1. In germline, CDR1 is MNHEY, CDR2 SMNVEV (reference sequence). Germline trimming cut 6 bases from V and 1 base from J; bases unmatched to any gene: 14. The CDR3 is 17 amino acids. CDR3 nucleotides: TGTGCCAGCAGCCCTCTTGACAGGGCGGCCAAGAACACTGAAGCTTTCTTT. This codes for CASSPLDRAAKNTEAFF.